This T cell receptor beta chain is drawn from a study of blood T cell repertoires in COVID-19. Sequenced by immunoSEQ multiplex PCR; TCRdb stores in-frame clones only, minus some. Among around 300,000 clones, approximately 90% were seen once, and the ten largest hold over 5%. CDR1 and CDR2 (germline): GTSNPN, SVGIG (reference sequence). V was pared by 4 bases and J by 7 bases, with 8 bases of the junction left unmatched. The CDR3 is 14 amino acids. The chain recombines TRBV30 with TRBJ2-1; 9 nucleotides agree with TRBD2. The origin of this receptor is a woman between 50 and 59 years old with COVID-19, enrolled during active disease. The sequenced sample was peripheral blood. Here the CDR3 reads CAWTDKAGGNEQFF. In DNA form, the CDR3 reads TGTGCCTGGACTGATAAGGCGGGAGGGAATGAGCAGTTCTTC. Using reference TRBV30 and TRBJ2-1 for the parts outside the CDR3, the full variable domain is SQTIHQWPATLVQPVGSPLSLECTVEGTSNPNLYWYRQAAGRGLQLLFYSVGIGQISSEVPQNLSASRPQDRQFILSSKKLLLSDSGFYLCAWTDKAGGNEQFFGPGTRLTVL.